These 16 T cell receptor beta chains were all obtained from the same sample, sequenced in a study of CD8+CD57+ T cells in acquired aplastic anemia. Flow cytometry had shown expanded CD8+CD57+ cells in the patients chosen for sequencing. TCR beta VDJ combinations and CDR3 sequences were profiled from genomic DNA. TCRdb passed the reads through MiXCR, listing each CDR3 protein once. The top ten clones hold more than 35% of a sample with some 150,000 distinct CDR3 sequences, 71% of them seen once. The sequenced sample was sorted CD4+, CD8+, or CD8+CD57+ T cells (not recorded which) from PBMCs. Receptors originate from a human donor with aplastic anemia.

This chain uses TRBV19 with TRBJ1-2, with TRBD1 matching over 7 bases. CDR1 and CDR2 (germline): LNHDA, SQIVND (reference sequence). CDR3 size: 18 residues. Germline trimming cut 3 bases from V and 2 bases from J; bases unmatched to any gene: 15. The CDR3 nucleotides are TGTGCCAGTAGTATGGTCGGGACAGCAAGTCGAAGAAACTATGGCTACACCTTC. As protein: CASSMVGTASRRNYGYTF.

V is TRBV12-3 or TRBV12-4 and J is TRBJ1-2, with D uncertain. The ends were cut back, 5 bases at V and 4 bases at J, with 17 bases in the middle. This CDR3 is built from 15 residues. The DNA for the CDR3 is TGTGCCAGCAGTCCAGGACGGATCCTCCTCTATGGCTACACCTTC. The encoded protein is CASSPGRILLYGYTF.

This clonotype occurred once. No conserved phenylalanine or tryptophan ends this CDR3, so it is likely a read error. The gene calls are TRBV14 and TRBJ1-2; D unresolved. The CDR3 loop spans 18 amino acids. Germline V CDR1 and CDR2: SGHDN, FVKESK. V lost 3 bases to trimming and J lost 3 bases, with 23 bases between them. DNA of the CDR3: TGTGCCAGCAGCCACCTAGGGTTCGGTCACCTATCTCACTATGGCTACACCTCC. This gives the protein CASSHLGFGHLSHYGYTS.

The sample holds a few counts of this clonotype. The chain joins TRBV7-2 to TRBJ2-1; 9 bases map to TRBD2. CDR3 length equals 15 residues. The ends lost 2 bases at V and 5 bases at J; junction bases unmatched: 4. The germline V gene has CDR1 SGHTA and CDR2 FQGNSA. CDR3 nucleotides: TGTGCCAGCAGCTTATGGGCTAGCGGGGACAATGAGCAGTTCTTC. Encoded protein: CASSLWASGDNEQFF.

This clonotype appeared a few times. The chain is built from TRBV7-8 and TRBJ1-3; D not resolved. The V end lost 1 base, the J end lost 2 bases, and 9 bases lay between the germline ends. Germline V gene data show CDR1 as SGHVS and CDR2 as FQNEAQ. This CDR3 is built from 15 residues. CDR3 bases: TGTGCCAGCAGCTTAGGCCCAATACCTGGAAACACCATATATTTT. The encoded protein is CASSLGPIPGNTIYF.

The chain couples TRBV24-1 to TRBJ1-5; D remains ambiguous. The CDR3 extends over 13 amino acids. Germline CDR1 reads KGHDR; CDR2 reads SFDVKD. V gave up 4 bases and J gave up 2 bases, with 5 bases separating them. The CDR3 DNA is TGTGCCACCAGTGAAGCGGGCAATCAGCCCCAGCATTTT. Amino acid sequence: CATSEAGNQPQHF.

This sequence joins TRBV13 and TRBJ2-7, with D uncertain. The CDR3 loop spans 11 amino acids. V dropped 0 bases and J dropped 5 bases, with 2 bases sitting between them. Germline CDR1 PRHDT, CDR2 FYEKMQ (reference sequence). CDR3 residues: CASSLGHEQYF. The CDR3 nucleotides read TGTGCCAGCAGCTTAGGTCACGAGCAGTACTTC.

This clonotype was found many times. V gene TRBV7-8 combines with J gene TRBJ1-1; D is unclear. CDR1 is SGHVS and CDR2 is FQNEAQ in the germline V gene. Trimming pared 5 bases from V and 8 bases from J, leaving 12 bases between. This CDR3 has 12 residues. CDR3 DNA: TGTGCCAGCAGCGCTGACATCCTAGAAGCTTTCTTT. Its translation: CASSADILEAFF.

This clonotype was found many times. The chain has TRBV27 and TRBJ1-1; D call uncertain. The CDR3 runs 12 residues. In germline, CDR1 is MNHEY, CDR2 SMNVEV (reference sequence). Between the trimmed V and J ends, which lost 11 bases and 1 base, there was a span of 11 bases. This CDR3 reads CAAGRTNTEAFF. In DNA form, the CDR3 reads TGTGCCGCGGGCAGAACGAACACTGAAGCTTTCTTT.

This rearrangement joins TRBV5-1 to TRBJ2-7; 8 bases match TRBD2. Germline loops: CDR1 SGHRS, CDR2 YFSETQ. This CDR3 is 16 amino acids long. V dropped 1 base and J dropped 4; count of bases not matched to a gene: 10. The CDR3 DNA reads TGCGCCAGCAGCTTGTCGGGGCGGGGGGCCTTATACGAGCAGTACTTC. Amino acid sequence: CASSLSGRGALYEQYF.

J is TRBJ2-2 and V is TRBV7-2; D gene ambiguous. This CDR3 spans 12 amino acids. Trimming stripped 5 bases from V and 7 bases from J, with 8 bases between. Germline V CDR1 and CDR2: SGHTA, FQGNSA. The CDR3 nucleotides are TGTGCCAGCAGCATTCTAAGCGGGGAGCTGTTTTTT. Translating gives CASSILSGELFF. The entire variable domain, with the rest obtained from reference TRBV7-2 and TRBJ2-2, is as follows: GAGVSQSPSNKVTEKGKDVELRCDPISGHTALYWYRQSLGQGLEFLIYFQGNSAPDKSGLPSDRFSAERTGGSVSTLTIQRTQQEDSAVYLCASSILSGELFFGEGSRLTVL.

The rearrangement uses TRBV29-1 and TRBJ2-7, with no clear D. The germline V gene has CDR1 SQVTM and CDR2 ANQGSEA. There are 13 residues in the CDR3. V lost 3 bases, J lost 5 bases, and 14 bases lay in between. This chain's CDR3 is CSVEPGLGDEQYF. The CDR3 DNA reads TGCAGCGTTGAGCCTGGGTTGGGTGACGAGCAGTACTTC.

V is TRBV20-1 and J is TRBJ2-7; D possibly corresponds to TRBD2 (6 bases). The CDR3 extends over 14 amino acids. The germline gives CDR1 DFQATT, CDR2 SNEGSKA (reference sequence). V lost 1 base and J 2 bases, leaving 12 bases between the germline ends. Written as DNA, the CDR3 is TGCAGTGCTAGAGGGGAGGTCAGCGCCTACGAGCAGTACTTC. Translation: CSARGEVSAYEQYF.

This chain connects TRBV7-2 to TRBJ2-7; no firm D call. Between the trimmed V and J ends, which lost 1 base and 3 bases, there was a span of 10 bases. Germline V gene sequence: CDR1 SGHTA, CDR2 FQGNSA. The CDR3 loop spans 14 amino acids. The CDR3 bases are TGTGCCAGCAGCTTAGAGGTTGGTGGCTACGAGCAGTACTTC. Protein: CASSLEVGGYEQYF.

This clonotype appeared a few times. The chain links TRBV14 to TRBJ2-1; a weak D match, TRBD1 (5 bases). Germline V gene lookup returns CDR1 SGHDN and CDR2 FVKESK. The CDR3 has 17 amino acids. Between the trimmed V and J ends, which lost 4 bases and 4 bases, there was a span of 20 bases. CDR3 protein: CASSPPLGAVKYNEQFF. The CDR3 nucleotides are TGTGCCAGCAGCCCACCTTTAGGGGCCGTCAAGTACAATGAGCAGTTCTTC.

The chain is built from TRBV20-1 and TRBJ2-7; TRBD2 matches at 11 bases. Trimming at V came to 0 bases and at J to 2 bases, leaving 6 bases not matched to a gene. The CDR3 covers 16 residues. Germline V gives CDR1 DFQATT, CDR2 SNEGSKA (reference sequence). The CDR3 here is CSARDRGSGRAYEQYF. The DNA of the CDR3 is TGCAGTGCTAGAGATCGCGGTAGCGGGAGGGCCTACGAGCAGTACTTC.